The source of this TCR beta chain is a study of T cells after yellow fever vaccination. TCRdb processed the 5' RACE reads anew with MiXCR; each CDR3 protein has one entry. The sample consists of 200,000 to 250,000 distinct CDR3 sequences, 3.2% of them appearing once. This clonotype was seen a few times. The CDR3 sequence is 14 residues long. The germline V and J ends were trimmed by 1 base and 1 base, with 6 bases remaining between them. Germline V CDR1 and CDR2: SGHRS, YFSETQ. The chain couples TRBV5-1 to TRBJ2-4; D gene unclear. This sequence was found in a man younger than 35 who received the YFV17D yellow fever vaccine. This specimen was CD4+ T cells sorted from PBMCs, taken 10 days after the yellow fever booster vaccination. For the CDR3, the DNA is TGCGCCAGCAGCTTGACGGTGGCCAAAAACATTCAGTACTTC. Translated, it gives CASSLTVAKNIQYF.